A single sample gave rise to the 4 T cell receptor beta chains below, sequenced in a study of regulatory T cells in long-lasting Graves disease. Described time point: newly diagnosed GD, antithyroid drugs for less than 3 months. After RNA was extracted from PBMCs, the TCR library was made from it. HTBI primers from iRepertoire and Arm-PCR of CDR3 regions yielded the TCR beta libraries. Using its own MiXCR run on the multiplex PCR reads, TCRdb lists one record per CDR3 protein. This sample has more than 450,000 distinct CDR3 sequences, with 12% found just once. This sample also appeared in a second study, on T cells in Graves' hyperthyroidism and ophthalmopathy.

The sequencing used peripheral blood mononuclear cells (PBMCs), collected at new diagnosis, from a patient treated with antithyroid drugs. All receptors derive from a woman in her twenties or thirties with Graves disease.

This clonotype was counted at least ten times. The chain uses TRBV7-8 and TRBJ2-2; unclear D gene. This CDR3 is built from 13 residues. In germline, CDR1 is SGHVS, CDR2 FQNEAQ. V lost 2 bases to trimming and J lost 7 bases, with 8 bases between them. DNA of the CDR3: TGTGCCAGCAGCTTAATTAATCTCGGGGAGCTGTTTTTT. Protein product: CASSLINLGELFF. Supplemented by reference TRBV7-8 and TRBJ2-2, the full variable domain reads GAGVSQSPRYKVAKRGQDVALRCDPISGHVSLFWYQQALGQGPEFLTYFQNEAQLDKSGLPSDRFFAERPEGSVSTLKIQRTQQEDSAVYLCASSLINLGELFFGEGSRLTVL.

This clonotype has a count of ten or more. V is TRBV2 and J is TRBJ2-1; D is perhaps TRBD2 (5 bases). Trimming took off 5 bases at V and 0 bases at J, with 11 bases between the two ends. The CDR3 length is 15 residues. Germline loops: CDR1 SNHLY, CDR2 FYNNEI. CDR3 sequence reads: CASSRATSSYNEQFF. CDR3 coding DNA: TGTGCCAGCAGTCGGGCCACTAGCTCCTACAATGAGCAGTTCTTC.

This clonotype was seen ten or more times. The chain links TRBV3-1 to TRBJ1-5, with TRBD1 as a possible D gene (5 bases). The CDR3 totals 18 residues. With 1 base removed from V and 3 bases from J, the gap between germline ends came to 19 bases. CDR1 is LGHDT, CDR2 YNNKEL, per germline (reference sequence). CDR3 residues: CASSQGDGVGGANQPQHF. CDR3 coding DNA: TGTGCCAGCAGCCAAGGTGATGGAGTGGGGGGTGCCAATCAGCCCCAGCATTTT.

The V call is TRBV7-9, the J call TRBJ2-7, with D perhaps TRBD2 (6 bases). The CDR3 extends over 15 amino acids. The V and J ends lost 7 bases and 1 base respectively, with 17 bases between them. The V gene's germline CDR1 is SEHNR and CDR2 FQNEAQ (reference sequence). Here the CDR3 reads CASTTTGLLSYEQYF. For the CDR3, the DNA is TGTGCCAGCACCACGACGGGACTGTTATCCTACGAGCAGTACTTC.